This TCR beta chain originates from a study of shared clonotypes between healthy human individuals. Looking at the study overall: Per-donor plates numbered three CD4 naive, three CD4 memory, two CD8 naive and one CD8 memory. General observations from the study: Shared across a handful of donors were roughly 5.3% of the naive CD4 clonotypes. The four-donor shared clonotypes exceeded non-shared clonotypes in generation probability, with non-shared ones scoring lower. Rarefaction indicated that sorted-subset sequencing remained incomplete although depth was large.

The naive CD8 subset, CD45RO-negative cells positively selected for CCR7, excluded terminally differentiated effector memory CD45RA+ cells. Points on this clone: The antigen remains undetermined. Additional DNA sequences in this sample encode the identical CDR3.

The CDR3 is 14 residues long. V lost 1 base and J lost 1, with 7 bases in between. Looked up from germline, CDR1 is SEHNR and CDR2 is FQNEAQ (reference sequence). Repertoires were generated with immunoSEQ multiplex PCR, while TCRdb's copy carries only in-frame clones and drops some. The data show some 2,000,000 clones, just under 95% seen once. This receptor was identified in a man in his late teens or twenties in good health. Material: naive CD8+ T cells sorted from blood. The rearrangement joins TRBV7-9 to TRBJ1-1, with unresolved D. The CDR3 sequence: CASSLVGGNTEAFF. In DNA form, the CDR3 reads TGTGCCAGCAGCTTAGTTGGTGGGAACACTGAAGCTTTCTTT.